The 16 T cell receptor beta chains below all came from one sample that was sequenced in a study of blood T cells in healthy people across ages. Then a second PCR, running about 7 to 11 cycles, was carried out with a sample-barcoded 5' primer and a J-beta primer mix. A single record per CDR3 protein comes from TCRdb applying MiXCR to the 5' RACE reads. This sample has about 930,000 distinct CDR3 sequences, with about 28% found just once. The data also belong to a second study, concerning T cells of mothers and their children.

Input material: blood. These receptors came from a woman in her thirties or forties in good health.

This clonotype has a handful of counts. The V gene is TRBV30, the J gene TRBJ1-1; tentative D call: TRBD1 (6 bases). CDR3 size: 13 residues. V was clipped by 3 bases and J by 1 base, with 9 bases between them. Germline V gene sequence: CDR1 GTSNPN, CDR2 SVGIG (reference sequence). Here the CDR3 reads CAWRGQPNTEAFF. In DNA form, the CDR3 reads TGTGCCTGGAGAGGACAGCCGAACACTGAAGCTTTCTTT.

DNA for the CDR3: TGCAGTGCTAGACCCGGTGGTATCGATCAGCCCCAGCATTTT. It is translated as CSARPGGIDQPQHF. This chain joins TRBV20-1 and TRBJ1-5, with no clear D. CDR3 length equals 14 residues. Germline CDR1 is DFQATT and CDR2 is SNEGSKA (reference sequence). V was clipped by 2 bases and J by 5 bases, with 13 bases between them.

This sequence joins TRBV28 and TRBJ1-6; a possible D gene is TRBD1 (5 bases). CDR1 and CDR2 from the germline V gene are MDHEN and SYDVKM. CDR3 size: 15 residues. V lost 2 bases and J lost 11, with 16 bases in between. The CDR3 DNA is TGTGCCAGCAGTTTACAGGGAATTGGTGGTACACCCCTCCACTTT. Translating gives CASSLQGIGGTPLHF.

Points on this clonotype: This could be a read error, since a much larger clone is one nucleotide away. The V call is TRBV29-1, the J call TRBJ2-7; a possible D gene is TRBD1 (6 bases). The germline V gene encodes CDR1 SQVTM and CDR2 ANQGSEA. The CDR3 loop spans 13 amino acids. CDR3 nucleotides: TGCAGCGTGGGGACGGACAGCTCCTACGGGCAGTACTTC. Encoded protein: CSVGTDSSYGQYF.

This clonotype was seen just once. One junction end disagrees with the germline gene, perhaps due to a read error. The J gene is TRBJ1-2, the V gene TRBV5-1; D perhaps matches TRBD1 (5 bases). The CDR3 runs to 14 residues. Germline CDR1 is SGHRS and CDR2 is YFSETQ. The CDR3 sequence: CASSPGGANYGHTF. CDR3 nucleotides: TGCGCCAGCAGCCCGGGGGGAGCTAACTATGGCCACACCTTC.

The J gene is TRBJ2-6, the V gene TRBV5-1, with D tentatively TRBD1 (5 bases). The V gene's germline CDR1 is SGHRS and CDR2 YFSETQ. Trimming pared 3 bases from V and 0 bases from J, leaving 13 bases between. CDR3 length: 17 residues. The DNA of the CDR3 is TGCGCCAGCAGCTACTTGACAGACCTCTCTGGGGCCAACGTCCTGACTTTC. Translated, it gives CASSYLTDLSGANVLTF.

The rearrangement links TRBV7-2 to TRBJ2-1, with 8 bases fitting TRBD2. This CDR3 contains 15 residues. Trimming took 3 bases from V and 7 from J; bases not matched to a gene: 8. Germline CDR1 is SGHTA and CDR2 is FQGNSA. CDR3 sequence reads: CASSLQRGRSNEQFF. For the CDR3, the DNA is TGTGCCAGCAGCTTGCAGCGGGGGCGGTCGAATGAGCAGTTCTTC.

A word on this clonotype: Its ends do not fully match the called genes, so a read error is possible. The V gene is TRBV7-9, the J gene TRBJ2-1; either TRBD1 or TRBD2 may fit D (5 bases each). Germline CDR1 SEHNR, CDR2 FQNEAQ (reference sequence). CDR3 length: 13 amino acids. The CDR3 nucleotides read TGCGCCAGCAAAGGGACGCAGGACAATGAGCAGTTCTTC. Its translation: CASKGTQDNEQFF. Looking up the rest from reference TRBV7-9 and TRBJ2-1 gives the full variable domain: DTGVSQNPRHKITKRGQNVTFRCDPISEHNRLYWYRQTLGQGPEFLTYFQNEAQLEKSRLLSDRFSAERPKGSFSTLEIQRTEQGDSAMYLCASKGTQDNEQFFGPGTRLTVL.

This clonotype was picked up many times. This sequence joins TRBV28 and TRBJ1-5; TRBD1 agrees at 7 bases. Germline trimming cut 5 bases from V and 6 bases from J; bases unmatched to any gene: 7. This CDR3 has 14 residues. CDR1 is MDHEN, CDR2 SYDVKM, per germline. Here the CDR3 reads CASSQQQGTQPQHF. DNA for the CDR3: TGTGCCAGCAGTCAACAACAGGGGACTCAGCCCCAGCATTTT.

This clonotype has a handful of counts. The CDR3 here is CASSSLRQHTGKTQYF. CDR3 nucleotide sequence: TGTGCCAGCAGTTCACTAAGACAGCATACTGGGAAGACCCAGTACTTC. V and J are TRBV27 and TRBJ2-5, with a possible D match to TRBD1 (5 bases). The CDR3 totals 16 residues. With 4 bases removed from V and 6 bases from J, the gap between germline ends came to 21 bases. Germline CDR1 reads MNHEY; CDR2 reads SMNVEV (reference sequence).

The chain combines TRBV11-2 with TRBJ1-5; TRBD1 matches at 7 bases. V shed 4 bases and J 3 bases; nucleotides not matched to a gene: 3. The CDR3 is made up of 14 amino acids. CDR1 SGHAT and CDR2 FQNNGV come from the germline V gene. CDR3 region: CASSSTGINQPQHF. The CDR3 nucleotides are TGTGCCAGCAGCTCGACAGGGATCAATCAGCCCCAGCATTTT. The whole variable domain, remainder taken from reference TRBV11-2 and TRBJ1-5, is EAGVAQSPRYKIIEKRQSVAFWCNPISGHATLYWYQQILGQGPKLLIQFQNNGVVDDSQLPKDRFSAERLKGVDSTLKIQPAKLEDSAVYLCASSSTGINQPQHFGDGTRLSIL.

This clonotype has a count of ten or more. V and J are TRBV6-1 and TRBJ2-5; D gene unclear. With 5 bases removed from V and 4 bases from J, the gap between germline ends came to 8 bases. The CDR3 has 12 residues. Germline values: CDR1 MNHNS, CDR2 SASEGT. The CDR3, as DNA: TGTGCCAGCAGTTCGCCGGGAGAGACCCAGTACTTC. This translates into CASSSPGETQYF.

V gene TRBV7-2 combines with J gene TRBJ1-2; a possible D gene is TRBD1 (6 bases). Between the trimmed V and J ends, which lost 2 bases and 4 bases, there was a span of 23 bases. The CDR3 has 18 residues. Germline V gives CDR1 SGHTA, CDR2 FQGNSA. CDR3 amino acids: CASSLRNGGAGGGYGYTF. The CDR3 DNA sequence: TGTGCCAGCAGCTTACGAAATGGGGGGGCAGGCGGTGGCTATGGCTACACCTTC.

This clonotype came up a few times. This chain connects TRBV28 to TRBJ2-3; D ambiguous. V was cut by 2 bases and J by 3 bases, with 6 bases left in between. From germline, CDR1 is MDHEN and CDR2 SYDVKM. There are 13 residues in the CDR3. CDR3 coding DNA: TGTGCCAGCAGTTTAATCCGAACAGATACGCAGTATTTT. Amino acid sequence: CASSLIRTDTQYF.

The gene calls are TRBV5-8 and TRBJ2-7, with D perhaps assigned TRBD1 or TRBD2 (5 bases each). This CDR3 spans 14 amino acids. CDR1 and CDR2 (germline): SGHTS, YDEGEE. Trimming took off 5 bases at V and 10 bases at J, with 22 bases between the two ends. The CDR3 DNA reads TGTGCCAGCAGGCCCTGGGACGGACAAGAGGCCCAGTACTTC. Its translation: CASRPWDGQEAQYF.

The chain recombines TRBV6-6 with TRBJ2-7; TRBD1 might be the D (5 bases). Germline CDR1 is MNHNY and CDR2 is SVGAGI (reference sequence). The CDR3 consists of 14 residues. The V end lost 2 bases, the J end lost 2 bases, and 10 bases lay between the germline ends. The CDR3 DNA reads as TGTGCCAGCAGTTACAACCAGGGCCCCTACGAGCAGTACTTC. Its protein is CASSYNQGPYEQYF.